This T cell receptor (beta chain) was captured by sequencing in a study of T cell responses to AZD1222 COVID-19 vaccine. Across the study: Pooled together were second doses at about 4 or about 12 weeks.

Germline-derived CDR1 and CDR2 are SGHTA and FQGNSA. The V end was cut by 6 bases, the J end by 0 bases, with 8 bases between. The CDR3 runs to 13 residues. Study-wide results and caveats: Repertoires were sampled only after the peak T cell response.

On this clone itself: Its antigen is unidentified.

Profiled with immunoSEQ multiplex PCR; TCRdb holds only in-frame clones, not every one. This sample has some 66,000 clones, with over 75% found just once. The sequenced sample was peripheral blood, obtained on day 0 of AZD1222 vaccination. The chain uses TRBV7-2 and TRBJ1-2, with D possibly being TRBD1 (5 bases). The sequence was collected from an adult in good health. CDR3 in amino acids: CASSLGANYGYTF. CDR3 nucleotide sequence: TGTGCCAGCAGTTTGGGGGCTAACTATGGCTACACCTTC.